Listed here is a single TCR beta chain. No antigen is known for it. This record belongs to a study of T cell repertoires in cytomegalovirus infection. Germline V lookup: CDR1 MDHEN, CDR2 SYDVKM. The CDR3 sequence is 11 residues long. Trimming removed 7 bases at V and 7 bases at J, with 11 bases between. TCRdb reprocessed the reads with MiXCR, giving one entry per CDR3 protein. The table records a few hundred thousand distinct CDR3 sequences, 20% to 25% of them present only once. V gene TRBV28 combines with J gene TRBJ2-7; D is ambiguous. This sequence originates from a human donor in good health (CMV status not recorded). Some clones in this sample may be carry-over from other donors' samples. The input for sequencing was cultured PBMCs, taken from culture after CMV antigen stimulation. The CDR3 region is CASTELGEQYF. The CDR3 DNA sequence: TGTGCCAGCACTGAGTTGGGGGAGCAGTACTTC. Full variable domain (outside the CDR3, taken from reference TRBV28 and TRBJ2-7): DVKVTQSSRYLVKRTGEKVFLECVQDMDHENMFWYRQDPGLGLRLIYFSYDVKMKEKGDIPEGYSVSREKKERFSLILESASTNQTSMYLCASTELGEQYFGPGTRLTVT.